The rows below give T cell receptor beta chains drawn from one sample of a study of identifying expanded T cells in peripheral blood. The repertoire was sequenced with immunoSEQ multiplex PCR; TCRdb's copy has only in-frame clones and lacks some. The sample yields over 85,000 clones, around 88% seen once. The sample was blood. Every receptor here comes from a person aged 18 to 75 in good health. The CDR3 runs from the conserved cysteine through the conserved F or W. Each record gives: clone size, V gene, J gene, D gene, CDR3 DNA, CDR3 protein. D genes are given only for firm matches. Not all rows give a size; the values are once, few, many and, for expanded clones, a class.

clone_size: -
v_call: TRBV9
j_call: TRBJ1-6
d_call: -
cdr3_nt: TGTGCCAGCAGCGTAGGGCCGCCGGGGGCCAATTCACCCCTCCACTTT
cdr3_aa: CASSVGPPGANSPLHF

clone_size: -
v_call: TRBV19
j_call: TRBJ2-2
d_call: -
cdr3_nt: TGTGCCAGTAGGGGTACGAACACCGGGGAGCTGTTTTTT
cdr3_aa: CASRGTNTGELFF

clone_size: once
v_call: TRBV4-1
j_call: TRBJ2-2
d_call: -
cdr3_nt: TGCGCCAGCAGCCAAGCGGGCGTTGGGGGGGAGCTGTTTTTT
cdr3_aa: CASSQAGVGGELFF

clone_size: -
v_call: TRBV30
j_call: TRBJ1-6
d_call: -
cdr3_nt: TGTGCCTGGAGCGAAAAAGGGGAGACAGAATTTAATAATTCACCCCTCCACTTT
cdr3_aa: CAWSEKGETEFNNSPLHF

clone_size: -
v_call: TRBV6-6
j_call: TRBJ2-7
d_call: TRBD2
cdr3_nt: TGTGCCAGCACCCCGGTGGGAGGGAACGAGCAGTACTTC
cdr3_aa: CASTPVGGNEQYF

clone_size: -
v_call: TRBV27
j_call: TRBJ2-3
d_call: -
cdr3_nt: TGTGCCAGCAACTCCGGGGATACGCAGTATTTT
cdr3_aa: CASNSGDTQYF

clone_size: few
v_call: TRBV9
j_call: TRBJ2-7
d_call: -
cdr3_nt: TGTGCCAGCAGCGTCCGAGGCGGCTTTGGGGAGCAGTACTTC
cdr3_aa: CASSVRGGFGEQYF

clone_size: -
v_call: TRBV11-2
j_call: TRBJ1-2
d_call: TRBD1
cdr3_nt: TGTGCCAGCAGCGATATCAGGGACAGGGGGGGCTATGGCTACACCTTC
cdr3_aa: CASSDIRDRGGYGYTF

clone_size: -
v_call: TRBV6-6
j_call: TRBJ1-5
d_call: -
cdr3_nt: TGTGCCAGCAGTTCAGGACAAGTATATAGCAATCAGCCCCAGCATTTT
cdr3_aa: CASSSGQVYSNQPQHF

clone_size: -
v_call: TRBV11-1
j_call: TRBJ2-2
d_call: -
cdr3_nt: TGTGCCAGCAGCTTGCGGACGGGCACCGGGGAGCTGTTTTTT
cdr3_aa: CASSLRTGTGELFF

clone_size: -
v_call: TRBV11-2
j_call: TRBJ1-1
d_call: -
cdr3_nt: TGTGCCAGCAGCAGACAGTTTGAAGCTTTCTTT
cdr3_aa: CASSRQFEAFF

clone_size: -
v_call: TRBV5-1
j_call: TRBJ2-5
d_call: -
cdr3_nt: TGCGCCAGCAGCATCCGGGGACCGACGTACCAAGAGACCCAGTACTTC
cdr3_aa: CASSIRGPTYQETQYF

clone_size: -
v_call: TRBV28
j_call: TRBJ2-1
d_call: -
cdr3_nt: TGTGCCAGCAGTTCCCCGACAGGGACTCACAATGAGCAGTTCTTC
cdr3_aa: CASSSPTGTHNEQFF

clone_size: -
v_call: TRBV6-6
j_call: TRBJ1-5
d_call: -
cdr3_nt: TGTGCCAGCAGGTTAAACATTGCTCAGCCCCAGCATTTT
cdr3_aa: CASRLNIAQPQHF

clone_size: -
v_call: TRBV19
j_call: TRBJ1-1
d_call: -
cdr3_nt: TGTGCCAGTAGTAACGGGGTTTGGCCTGAAGCTTTCTTT
cdr3_aa: CASSNGVWPEAFF

clone_size: -
v_call: TRBV2
j_call: TRBJ2-7
d_call: -
cdr3_nt: TGTGCCAGCAGTGGGTGGGGCGGGAACTACGAGCAGTACTTC
cdr3_aa: CASSGWGGNYEQYF

clone_size: -
v_call: TRBV7-9
j_call: TRBJ1-1
d_call: TRBD1
cdr3_nt: TGTGCCAGCAGCTTAGCAGACAGGGGCAACACTGAAGCTTTCTTT
cdr3_aa: CASSLADRGNTEAFF

clone_size: -
v_call: TRBV12-5
j_call: TRBJ2-3
d_call: -
cdr3_nt: TGTGCTAGTGGGACGGACGCAGATACGCAGTATTTT
cdr3_aa: CASGTDADTQYF

clone_size: -
v_call: TRBV7-8
j_call: TRBJ2-6
d_call: -
cdr3_nt: TGTGCCAGCAGACCAGGGACCCATACACGCTCTGGGGCCAACGTCCTGACTTTC
cdr3_aa: CASRPGTHTRSGANVLTF

clone_size: -
v_call: TRBV9
j_call: TRBJ2-3
d_call: TRBD1
cdr3_nt: TGTGCCAGCAGCGTAGCTACAGGGACAGGGTATGGAGATACGCAGTATTTT
cdr3_aa: CASSVATGTGYGDTQYF

clone_size: -
v_call: TRBV5-4
j_call: TRBJ1-2
d_call: TRBD1
cdr3_nt: TGTGCCAGCAGCGCCCGCGACAGGGTAGGGTACTATGGCTACACCTTC
cdr3_aa: CASSARDRVGYYGYTF

clone_size: -
v_call: TRBV18
j_call: TRBJ2-6
d_call: -
cdr3_nt: TGTGCCAGCTCACCACCCAGGGGACTCTCTGGGGCCAACGTCCTGACTTTC
cdr3_aa: CASSPPRGLSGANVLTF

clone_size: -
v_call: TRBV19
j_call: TRBJ1-5
d_call: TRBD1
cdr3_nt: TGTGCCAGTAGTAGACTTCAGGGGGTTGGCAATCAGCCCCAGCATTTT
cdr3_aa: CASSRLQGVGNQPQHF

clone_size: -
v_call: TRBV25-1
j_call: TRBJ1-4
d_call: -
cdr3_nt: TGTGCCAGCAGTGGTGAAAAACTGTTTTTT
cdr3_aa: CASSGEKLFF

clone_size: -
v_call: TRBV12-5
j_call: TRBJ1-5
d_call: -
cdr3_nt: TGTGCTAGTGGTTTGGCCTCGACAGCTCAAAATAGCAATCAGCCCCAGCATTTT
cdr3_aa: CASGLASTAQNSNQPQHF

clone_size: -
v_call: TRBV5-1
j_call: TRBJ2-1
d_call: TRBD2
cdr3_nt: TGCGCCAGCAGCGACGGGGGGAGGAATGAGCAGTTCTTC
cdr3_aa: CASSDGGRNEQFF

clone_size: -
v_call: TRBV27
j_call: TRBJ1-5
d_call: -
cdr3_nt: TGTGCCAGCAGTCGACCGGGGGCGCCCCAGCATTTT
cdr3_aa: CASSRPGAPQHF

clone_size: -
v_call: TRBV14
j_call: TRBJ2-5
d_call: -
cdr3_nt: TGTGCCAGCAGCCAATGGGGCCTACAAGAGACCCAGTACTTC
cdr3_aa: CASSQWGLQETQYF

clone_size: few
v_call: TRBV19
j_call: TRBJ2-3
d_call: TRBD2
cdr3_nt: TGTGCCAGTAGTGTCCCGGGACTAGCGGGATTTCGGGCAGATACGCAGTATTTT
cdr3_aa: CASSVPGLAGFRADTQYF

clone_size: -
v_call: TRBV4-2
j_call: TRBJ2-1
d_call: -
cdr3_nt: TGTGCCAGCAGCCGGCGTCAGCAGGACAATGAGCAGTTCTTC
cdr3_aa: CASSRRQQDNEQFF

clone_size: -
v_call: TRBV28
j_call: TRBJ1-2
d_call: TRBD1
cdr3_nt: TGTGCCAGCAGCGGCAAAGACAGGGCTAACTATGGCTACACCTTC
cdr3_aa: CASSGKDRANYGYTF

clone_size: once
v_call: TRBV12-5
j_call: TRBJ2-1
d_call: -
cdr3_nt: TGTGCTAGTGGTTACGGACAGCAGCAGTTCTTC
cdr3_aa: CASGYGQQQFF

clone_size: -
v_call: TRBV27
j_call: TRBJ1-2
d_call: -
cdr3_nt: TGTGCCAGCAGTTCCGGCTATGGCTACACCTTC
cdr3_aa: CASSSGYGYTF

clone_size: -
v_call: TRBV10-3
j_call: TRBJ2-1
d_call: TRBD2
cdr3_nt: TGTGCCACTTGGGGTAGCGGGAGTGACTCCTACAATGAGCAGTTCTTC
cdr3_aa: CATWGSGSDSYNEQFF

clone_size: -
v_call: TRBV5-1
j_call: TRBJ1-2
d_call: -
cdr3_nt: TGCGCCAGCAGCTTGGCAGGGGCCGCTAACTATGGCTACACCTTC
cdr3_aa: CASSLAGAANYGYTF

clone_size: -
v_call: TRBV5-1
j_call: TRBJ1-5
d_call: -
cdr3_nt: TGCGCCAGCAGCTTGGCGGGTAGCAATCAGCCCCAGCATTTT
cdr3_aa: CASSLAGSNQPQHF

clone_size: -
v_call: TRBV19
j_call: TRBJ1-4
d_call: -
cdr3_nt: TGTGCCAGTAGTATTAAGGGTTCCAATGAAAAACTGTTTTTT
cdr3_aa: CASSIKGSNEKLFF

clone_size: -
v_call: TRBV7-9
j_call: TRBJ2-5
d_call: TRBD2
cdr3_nt: TGTGCCAGCAGCCCTTCTTGGGTAGCGGGGGGACAAGAGACCCAGTACTTC
cdr3_aa: CASSPSWVAGGQETQYF

clone_size: -
v_call: TRBV7-2
j_call: TRBJ2-2
d_call: -
cdr3_nt: TGTGCCAGCAGCCCTGACAGGTCTAACACCGGGGAGCTGTTTTTT
cdr3_aa: CASSPDRSNTGELFF

clone_size: -
v_call: TRBV6-1
j_call: TRBJ1-2
d_call: -
cdr3_nt: TGTGCCAGCAGTGAAGCGCTGGGGGAACCGTATGGCTACACCTTC
cdr3_aa: CASSEALGEPYGYTF

clone_size: -
v_call: TRBV7-6
j_call: TRBJ2-1
d_call: -
cdr3_nt: TGTGCCAGCAGCCCGCATACCGCGGGGTGGCAAAATGAGCAGTTCTTC
cdr3_aa: CASSPHTAGWQNEQFF

clone_size: once
v_call: TRBV2
j_call: TRBJ2-7
d_call: -
cdr3_nt: TGTGCCAGCAGTGAAGTCAGGGCAATCGAGCAGTACTTC
cdr3_aa: CASSEVRAIEQYF